In its sample, the clone carrying this T cell receptor (beta chain) was seen many times. The antigen remains unidentified. This entry belongs to a study of T cell repertoires in cytomegalovirus infection. Study context: Used in the study were CMV epitopes, some recently identified and HLA-C-restricted, others well-studied and HLA-B-restricted. Carrying CMV and the relevant HLA type showed in public TCR beta signatures. The study's findings and limits: Individuals carrying CMV plus the relevant HLA were identified by cumulative frequency of public TCR beta families. CMV-specific HLA-C-restricted TCR beta clonotypes dominated the ex vivo response.

CDR3 length equals 15 residues. With 5 bases clipped from V and 1 base from J, the junction kept 5 bases outside the gene matches. Per germline, CDR1 SGHTA and CDR2 FQGNSA. From the reads, TCRdb called clonotypes with MiXCR, one entry per CDR3 protein. The table shows approximately 270,000 distinct CDR3 sequences, with less than 25% occurring only once. The receptor comes from a human donor in good health (CMV status not recorded). Some clones in this sample may be carry-over from other donors' samples. The chain joins TRBV7-2 to TRBJ2-7; 10 bases agree with TRBD1. The sequences come from cultured PBMCs, collected from culture after CMV antigen stimulation. CDR3 DNA sequence: TGTGCCAGCAGCCGGGGACAGGGGATGTCCTACGAGCAGTACTTC. This codes for CASSRGQGMSYEQYF.